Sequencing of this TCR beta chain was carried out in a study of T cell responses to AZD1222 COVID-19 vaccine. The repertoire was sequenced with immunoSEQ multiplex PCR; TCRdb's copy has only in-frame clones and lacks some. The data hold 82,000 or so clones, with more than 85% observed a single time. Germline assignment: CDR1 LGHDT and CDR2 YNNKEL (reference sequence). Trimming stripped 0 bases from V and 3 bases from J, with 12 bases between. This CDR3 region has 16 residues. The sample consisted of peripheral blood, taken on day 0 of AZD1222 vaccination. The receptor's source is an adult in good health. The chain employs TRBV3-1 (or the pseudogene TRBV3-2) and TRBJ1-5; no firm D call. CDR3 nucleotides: TGTGCCAGCAGCCAAGATGGACCGGGATTCAATCAGCCCCAGCATTTT. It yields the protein CASSQDGPGFNQPQHF.